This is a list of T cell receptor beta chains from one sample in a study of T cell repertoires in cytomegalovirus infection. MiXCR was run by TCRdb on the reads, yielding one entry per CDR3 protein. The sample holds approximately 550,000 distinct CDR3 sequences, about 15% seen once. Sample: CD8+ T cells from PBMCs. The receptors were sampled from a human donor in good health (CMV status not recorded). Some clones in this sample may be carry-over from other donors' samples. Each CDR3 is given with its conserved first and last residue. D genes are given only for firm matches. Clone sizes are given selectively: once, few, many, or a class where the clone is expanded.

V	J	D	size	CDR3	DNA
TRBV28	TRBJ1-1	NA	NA	CASSFIRSGPRTEAFF	TGTGCCAGCAGTTTCATCCGATCAGGACCCCGCACTGAAGCTTTCTTT
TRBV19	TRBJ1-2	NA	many	CASRVRPGNYGYTF	TGTGCCAGTAGGGTCCGTCCAGGAAACTATGGCTACACCTTC
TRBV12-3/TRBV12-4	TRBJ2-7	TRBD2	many	CASRWSGGKSYEQYF	TGTGCCAGCAGATGGAGCGGGGGGAAGTCCTACGAGCAGTACTTC
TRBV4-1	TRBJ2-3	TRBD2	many	CASSQVGLITDTQYF	TGCGCCAGCAGCCAAGTGGGACTAATCACGGATACGCAGTATTTT
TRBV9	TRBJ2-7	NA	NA	CASSEDSRSYEQYF	TGTGCCAGCAGCGAAGACAGTCGCTCCTACGAGCAGTACTTC
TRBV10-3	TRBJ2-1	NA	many	CAISEARRLAYNEQFF	TGTGCCATCAGTGAAGCAAGAAGACTAGCCTACAATGAGCAGTTCTTC
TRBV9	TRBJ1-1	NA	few	CASSVGDPRTEAFF	TGTGCCAGCAGCGTAGGAGACCCCCGCACTGAAGCTTTCTTT
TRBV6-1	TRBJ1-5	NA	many	CASSEANQPQHF	TGTGCCAGCAGTGAAGCAAATCAGCCCCAGCATTTT
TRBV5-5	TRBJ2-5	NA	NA	CASSFLTGIETQYF	TGTGCCAGCAGCTTCCTTACAGGGATAGAGACCCAGTACTTC
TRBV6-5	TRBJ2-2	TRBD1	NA	CASRRDRGNTGELFF	TGTGCCAGCAGACGGGACAGGGGGAACACCGGGGAGCTGTTTTTT
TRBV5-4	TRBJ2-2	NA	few	CASSLEQGDTGELFF	TGTGCCAGCAGCTTGGAACAGGGCGACACCGGGGAGCTGTTTTTT